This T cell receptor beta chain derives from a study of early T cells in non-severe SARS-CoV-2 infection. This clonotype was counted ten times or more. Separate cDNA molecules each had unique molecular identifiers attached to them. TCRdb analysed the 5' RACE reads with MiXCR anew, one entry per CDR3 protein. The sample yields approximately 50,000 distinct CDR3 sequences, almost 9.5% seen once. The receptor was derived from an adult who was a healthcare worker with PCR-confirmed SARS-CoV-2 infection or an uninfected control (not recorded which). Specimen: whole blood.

The CDR3 loop reads CASNPQGGSVNEQFF. CDR3 nucleotide sequence: TGTGCCAGCAACCCACAGGGGGGTAGTGTCAATGAGCAGTTCTTC. This chain connects TRBV25-1 to TRBJ2-1; 8 bases match TRBD1. Germline V gene lookup returns CDR1 MGHDK and CDR2 SYGVNS. V shed 7 bases and J 6 bases; nucleotides not matched to a gene: 11. The CDR3 totals 15 residues.